This T cell receptor (beta chain) was sequenced during a study of T cells in Graves' hyperthyroidism and ophthalmopathy (dated by TCRdb to about 2019). Study-wide context: Peripheral blood was collected at initial diagnosis, before any treatment. TCR V-J signatures able to tell the groups apart were searched for in a discovery cohort of 90 to 100 patients, of whom about 40 had Graves' ophthalmopathy and more than 55 had stable Graves' hyperthyroidism. Prospective prediction of ophthalmopathy was tested in an independent validation cohort consisting of 18 hyperthyroidism patients and approximately 16 patients who later progressed to ophthalmopathy. The 85 to 100 discovery patients were randomly split 7:3 into training and test sets. In addition, the study compared T-cell repertoires in thyroid tissue and in blood from six Graves' hyperthyroidism patients. After sampling, hyperthyroidism patients received methimazole starting at 30 mg daily, and ophthalmopathy patients received high-dose intravenous methylprednisolone. The paper describes TCR Vbeta CDR3 sequencing of 120 to 150 peripheral blood samples, made up of under 50 ophthalmopathy patients, some 80 hyperthyroidism patients and some 17 progressor patients. The research as a whole found: During validation, the model predicted progression to ophthalmopathy a median of about 5.9 months ahead of onset, with 60% to 71% sensitivity and under 85% specificity. Most expanded thyroid clonotypes (frequency above 0.001) were also found in blood, which suggests that blood repertoires may mirror thyroid immune responses. No statistical method was used to fix the sample size in advance, and group allocation was not hidden from the investigators. A model built on a 13 V-J signature distinguished ophthalmopathy from stable hyperthyroidism, reaching around 87% sensitivity and around 81% specificity in cross-validation and 80%/75% in testing.

Per the germline V gene, SGHTS is the CDR1 and YDEGEE is the CDR2. The trim is 8 bases for V and 14 bases for J, with a gap of 20 bases between the germline ends. From its cysteine to its phenylalanine, the CDR3 spans 13 amino acids. The DNA shown is the 39-base CDR3, in frame from base 1. The TCR beta CDR3 regions were amplified from the RNA transcripts. The first round of RT-PCR for the TCR CDR3 was performed with the HTBI primer set and the Qiagen OneStep RT-PCR kit. The libraries were constructed in a second round of multiplex PCR and then size-selected and purified. Sequencing of the libraries was done on an Illumina HiSeq2000 using paired-end 100 bp reads. In the original analysis: Raw data were processed with SOAPnuke, discarding reads with adapters, uncalled bases, mean Phred below 15, or no exact constant-primer or identifier match. High-quality paired reads were merged using COPE v1.2.5, and each unique nucleotide sequence was defined as a clonotype. MiTCR v1.1 was used to align clonotypes to the IMGT TRBV, TRBD and TRBJ reference segments. Analysis was restricted to V-J combinations with a frequency above 0.0001, which covered over 98% of repertoires. The TCS score was defined as the ratio of F50 (clonal expansion) to E x V (chaos), calculated using BLOSUM62-based TCRdist between CDR3 peptides within each V-J. Welch's t-statistics and random forest reduced 500 to 650 V-J features to roughly 13, which were used in a naive Bayes classifier (R e1071). The similarity between thyroid and blood repertoires was quantified using the Morisita-Horn index. TCRdb reworked the public reads: Q25 trimming with fastp, MiXCR clone assembly, productive beta chains retained. Each record represents a unique CDR3 protein, reported with the most common genes and DNA among its rows. Here the V and J calls rest on TCRdb's processing, not on the authors' analysis. The sample table holds about 840,000 distinct CDR3 sequences, of which 35% to 45% were seen once. The top ten constitute approximately 8.7% of the sample.

Stable Graves' hyperthyroidism was defined as no progression to ophthalmopathy during 18 months of follow-up. Hyperthyroidism patients were newly diagnosed, with disease duration under 2 months, and aged 18 to 65 years. Exclusion was applied to patients with uncontrolled infections, other autoimmune diseases, pregnancy or lactation. Diagnoses were established on the basis of clinical symptoms, serum thyroxine and TRAb, thyroid ultrasound, and orbital computed tomography. PBMCs were separated from roughly 9.6 ml of fresh peripheral blood using Ficoll-Paque density gradient centrifugation. Total RNA was extracted with Trizol reagent, and quality was checked on an Agilent 2100 Bioanalyzer. Remarks on this clonotype: Which antigen it targets is not known. Base qualities are not at hand, and no much larger clone is one base apart.

The sequence is built from TRBV5-8 and TRBJ1-6, with no reliable assignment of the D segment. The TCR sequence derives from a man aged 18-30 years with Graves' hyperthyroidism. What was sequenced was blood. The DNA sequence is given as TGTGCCAGTATCGGTCGAGAGGGATCCACCCTCCACTTT. Its product reads: CASIGREGSTLHF.